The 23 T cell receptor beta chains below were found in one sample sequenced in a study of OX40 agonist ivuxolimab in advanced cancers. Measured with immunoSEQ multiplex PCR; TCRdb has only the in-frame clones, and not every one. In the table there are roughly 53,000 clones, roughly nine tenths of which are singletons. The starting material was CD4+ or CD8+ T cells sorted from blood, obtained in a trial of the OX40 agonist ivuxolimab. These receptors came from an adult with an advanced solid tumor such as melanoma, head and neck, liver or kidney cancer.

CDR3 DNA: TGTGCCAGCAGCTTCCAAGAGACCCAGTACTTC. It yields the protein CASSFQETQYF. V usage is TRBV5-4 and J usage is TRBJ2-5; D remains ambiguous. Germline V gene lookup returns CDR1 SGHNT and CDR2 YYREEE (reference sequence). The CDR3 runs to 11 residues. V was pared by 2 bases and J by 1 base, with 0 bases between.

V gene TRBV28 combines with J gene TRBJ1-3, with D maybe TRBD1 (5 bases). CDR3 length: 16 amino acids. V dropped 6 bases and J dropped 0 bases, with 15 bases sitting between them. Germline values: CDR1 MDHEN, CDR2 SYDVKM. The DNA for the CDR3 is TGTGCCAGCAGAGACGGGGCAGGACCCTCTGGAAACACCATATATTTT. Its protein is CASRDGAGPSGNTIYF.

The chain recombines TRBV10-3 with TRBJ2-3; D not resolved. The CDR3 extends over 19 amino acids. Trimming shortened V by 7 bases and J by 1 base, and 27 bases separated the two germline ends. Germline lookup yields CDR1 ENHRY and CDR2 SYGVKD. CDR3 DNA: TGTGCCATCACCTTTTGTGCGGTCCAATTCTTTGGAGGCACAGATACGCAGTATTTT. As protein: CAITFCAVQFFGGTDTQYF.

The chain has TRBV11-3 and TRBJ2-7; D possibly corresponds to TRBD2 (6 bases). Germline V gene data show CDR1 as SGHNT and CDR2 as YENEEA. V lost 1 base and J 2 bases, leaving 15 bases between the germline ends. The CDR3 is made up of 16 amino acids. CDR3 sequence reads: CASSLGSGLLTYEQYF. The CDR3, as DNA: TGTGCCAGCAGCTTAGGCTCGGGACTCCTAACCTACGAGCAGTACTTC. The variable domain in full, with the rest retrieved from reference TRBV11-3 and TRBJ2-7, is EAGVVQSPRYKIIEKKQPVAFWCNPISGHNTLYWYLQNLGQGPELLIRYENEEAVDDSQLPKDRFSAERLKGVDSTLKIQPAELGDSAVYLCASSLGSGLLTYEQYFGPGTRLTVT.

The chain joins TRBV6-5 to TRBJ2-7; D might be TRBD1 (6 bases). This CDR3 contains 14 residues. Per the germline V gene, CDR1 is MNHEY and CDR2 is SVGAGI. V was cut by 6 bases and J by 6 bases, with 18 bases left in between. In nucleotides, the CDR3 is TGTGCCAGCAGGCCCGGACAGCCCTCTGGCGAGCAGTACTTC. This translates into CASRPGQPSGEQYF.

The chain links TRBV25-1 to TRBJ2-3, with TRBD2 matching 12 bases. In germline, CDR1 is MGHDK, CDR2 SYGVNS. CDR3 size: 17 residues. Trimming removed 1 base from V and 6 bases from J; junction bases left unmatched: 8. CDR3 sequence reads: CASSEWLAGGLRDTQYF. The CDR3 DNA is TGTGCCAGCAGTGAATGGCTAGCGGGGGGGCTAAGGGATACGCAGTATTTT.

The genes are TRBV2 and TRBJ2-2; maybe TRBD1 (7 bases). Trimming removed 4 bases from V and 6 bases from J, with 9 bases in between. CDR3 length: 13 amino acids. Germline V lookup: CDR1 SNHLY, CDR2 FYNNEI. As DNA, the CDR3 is TGTGCCAGCAGTGCAGGGGGGTCCGGGGAGCTGTTTTTT. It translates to CASSAGGSGELFF.

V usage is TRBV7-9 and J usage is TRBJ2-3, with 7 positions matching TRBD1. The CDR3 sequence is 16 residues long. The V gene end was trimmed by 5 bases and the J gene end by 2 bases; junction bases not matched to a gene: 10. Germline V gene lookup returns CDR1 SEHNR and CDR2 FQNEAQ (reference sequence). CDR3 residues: CASSVIGTVITDTQYF. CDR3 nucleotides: TGTGCCAGCAGCGTGATCGGGACAGTGATCACAGATACGCAGTATTTT.

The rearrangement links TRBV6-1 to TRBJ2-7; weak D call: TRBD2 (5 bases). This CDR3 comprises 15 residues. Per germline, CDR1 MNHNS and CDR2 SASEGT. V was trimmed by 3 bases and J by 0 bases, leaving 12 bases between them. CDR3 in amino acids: CASSDPQRSSYEQYF. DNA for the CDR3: TGTGCCAGCAGTGATCCGCAGCGGAGCTCCTACGAGCAGTACTTC.

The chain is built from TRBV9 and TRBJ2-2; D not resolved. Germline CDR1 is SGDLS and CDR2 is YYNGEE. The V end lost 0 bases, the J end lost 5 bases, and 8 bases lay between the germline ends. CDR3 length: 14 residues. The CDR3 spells CASSVVFDTGELFF. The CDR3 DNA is TGTGCCAGCAGCGTAGTTTTCGATACCGGGGAGCTGTTTTTT.

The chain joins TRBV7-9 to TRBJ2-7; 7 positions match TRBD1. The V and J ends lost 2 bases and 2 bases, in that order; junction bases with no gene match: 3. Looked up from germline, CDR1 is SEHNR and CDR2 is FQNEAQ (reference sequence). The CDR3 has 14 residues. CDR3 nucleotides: TGTGCCAGCAGCTTATCGGGACAGACCTACGAGCAGTACTTC. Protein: CASSLSGQTYEQYF.

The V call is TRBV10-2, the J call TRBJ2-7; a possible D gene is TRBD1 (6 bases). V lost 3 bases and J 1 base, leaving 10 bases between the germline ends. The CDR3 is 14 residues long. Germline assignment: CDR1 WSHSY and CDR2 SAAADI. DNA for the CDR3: TGCGCCAGCAGTGATAACAGGGAATCCTACGAGCAGTACTTC. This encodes CASSDNRESYEQYF.

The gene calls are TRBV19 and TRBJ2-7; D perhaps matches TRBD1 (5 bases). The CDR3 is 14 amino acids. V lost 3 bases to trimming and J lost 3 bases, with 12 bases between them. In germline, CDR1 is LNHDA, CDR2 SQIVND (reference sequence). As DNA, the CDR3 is TGTGCCAGTAGTATTGGGCAGGGTGGCTACGAGCAGTACTTC. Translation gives CASSIGQGGYEQYF.

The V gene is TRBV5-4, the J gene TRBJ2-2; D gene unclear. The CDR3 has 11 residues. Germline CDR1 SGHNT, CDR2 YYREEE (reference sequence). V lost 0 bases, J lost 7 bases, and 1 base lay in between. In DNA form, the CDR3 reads TGTGCCAGCAGCTTGGACGGGGAGCTGTTTTTT. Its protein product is CASSLDGELFF.

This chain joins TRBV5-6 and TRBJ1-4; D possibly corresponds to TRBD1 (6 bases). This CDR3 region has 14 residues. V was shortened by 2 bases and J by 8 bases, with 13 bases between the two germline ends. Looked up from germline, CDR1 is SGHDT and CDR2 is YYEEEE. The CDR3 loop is CASSFTGRGEKLFF. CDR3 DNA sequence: TGTGCCAGCAGCTTTACAGGGCGTGGGGAAAAACTGTTTTTT.

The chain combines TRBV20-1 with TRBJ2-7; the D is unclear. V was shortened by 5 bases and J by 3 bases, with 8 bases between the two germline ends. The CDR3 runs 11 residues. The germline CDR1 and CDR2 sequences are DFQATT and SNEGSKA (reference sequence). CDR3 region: CSAQENYEQYF. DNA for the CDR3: TGCAGTGCTCAGGAGAACTACGAGCAGTACTTC.

Here the CDR3 DNA reads TGTGCCAGCAGCTTTCTCATTGGTGGGGCCGGGGAGCTGTTTTTT. It encodes CASSFLIGGAGELFF. This chain links TRBV11-2 with TRBJ2-2; no clear D gene. The CDR3 runs 15 residues. CDR1 SGHAT and CDR2 FQNNGV come from the germline V gene. The ends were cut back, 3 bases at V and 6 bases at J, with 14 bases in the middle.

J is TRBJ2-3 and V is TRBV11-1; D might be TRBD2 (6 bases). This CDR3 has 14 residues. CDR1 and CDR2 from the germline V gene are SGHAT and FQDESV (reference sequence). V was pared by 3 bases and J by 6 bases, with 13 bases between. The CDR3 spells CASSLETRGDTQYF. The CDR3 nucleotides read TGTGCCAGCAGCTTGGAGACTAGGGGTGATACGCAGTATTTT.

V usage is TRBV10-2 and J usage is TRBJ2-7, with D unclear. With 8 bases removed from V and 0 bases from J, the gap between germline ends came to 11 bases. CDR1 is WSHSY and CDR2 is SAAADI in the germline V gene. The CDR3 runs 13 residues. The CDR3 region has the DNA TGCGCCAGCCAAGCTGACGCCTCCTACGAGCAGTACTTC. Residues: CASQADASYEQYF.

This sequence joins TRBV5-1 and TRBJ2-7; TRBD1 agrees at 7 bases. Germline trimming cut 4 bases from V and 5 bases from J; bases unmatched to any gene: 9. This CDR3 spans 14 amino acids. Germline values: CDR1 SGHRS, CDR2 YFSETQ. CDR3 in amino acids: CASSNLATGNEQYF. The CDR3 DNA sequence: TGCGCCAGCAGCAACCTGGCGACAGGGAACGAGCAGTACTTC.

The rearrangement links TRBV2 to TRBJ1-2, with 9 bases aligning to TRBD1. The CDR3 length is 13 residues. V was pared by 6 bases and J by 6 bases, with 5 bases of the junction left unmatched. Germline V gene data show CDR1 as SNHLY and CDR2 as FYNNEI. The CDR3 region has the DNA TGTGCCAGCAGGGGGACAGGGAGGGATGGCTACACCTTC. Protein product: CASRGTGRDGYTF.

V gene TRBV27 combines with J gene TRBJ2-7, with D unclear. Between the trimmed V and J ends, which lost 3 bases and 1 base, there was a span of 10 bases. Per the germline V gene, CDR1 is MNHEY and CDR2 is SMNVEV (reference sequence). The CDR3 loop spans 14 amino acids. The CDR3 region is CASSFNSGSYEQYF. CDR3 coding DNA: TGTGCCAGCAGTTTTAACAGTGGGTCCTACGAGCAGTACTTC.

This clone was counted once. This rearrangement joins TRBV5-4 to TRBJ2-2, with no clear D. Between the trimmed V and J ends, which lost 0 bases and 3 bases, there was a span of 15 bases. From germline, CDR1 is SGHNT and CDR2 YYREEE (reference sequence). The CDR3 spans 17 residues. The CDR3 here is CASSLVRHTFDTGELFF. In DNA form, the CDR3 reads TGTGCCAGCAGCTTGGTGAGACACACCTTCGACACCGGGGAGCTGTTTTTT.